This TCR beta chain was profiled in a study of blood T cells in healthy people across ages. In each sample, at least 6.5 million PBMCs were isolated. The extraction recovered at least 5 micrograms of total RNA per sample. With a J-beta primer mix and a sample-barcoded 5' primer, a second PCR ran roughly 6 to 11 cycles. TCRdb reanalysed the 5' RACE reads using MiXCR and keeps one entry per CDR3 protein. The data contain 2 million or so distinct CDR3 sequences, around half of them singletons. Per germline, CDR1 MDHEN and CDR2 SYDVKM. This CDR3 has 16 residues. V lost 0 bases to trimming and J lost 4 bases; unmatched junction nucleotides: 6. General study findings and limits: Older age went with lower TCR beta diversity per million T cells, in a roughly linear way. The long-lived group displayed more naive CD4+ cells, plus higher diversity, than the aged donors did.

This clonotype came up a few times. Its antigen remains unknown. Sequencing input: blood. The rearrangement joins TRBV28 to TRBJ2-3, with 8 nucleotides matching TRBD1. The TCR comes from a woman in her thirties or forties in good health. The CDR3 here is CASSLWAGGNADTQYF. CDR3 nucleotide sequence: TGTGCCAGCAGTTTATGGGCAGGGGGCAATGCAGATACGCAGTATTTT.